This T cell receptor (beta chain) was retrieved from a study of blood T cell repertoires in COVID-19. Study-level background: Acute-phase and convalescent COVID-19 samples originated in the United States, Italy and Spain. PBMCs, B-cell-depleted T cells, or T cells were the source of the cDNA or gDNA that made up the material.

Some clones are missing from TCRdb's copy, which holds only in-frame ones; the method was immunoSEQ multiplex PCR. The sample contains over 10,000 clones, approximately 82% of which appear only once. The V end was cut by 5 bases, the J end by 3 bases, with 10 bases between. Per germline, CDR1 SGHTA and CDR2 FQGTGA. There are 13 residues in the CDR3. The chain uses TRBV7-3 and TRBJ1-1; weak D call: TRBD1 (6 bases). The sample consisted of peripheral blood. The TCR originated in a human donor in a cohort sampled during active COVID-19. The CDR3 is CASSLQGDTEAFF. The CDR3 DNA reads as TGTGCCAGCAGCCTACAGGGTGACACTGAAGCTTTCTTT. Together with reference TRBV7-3 and TRBJ1-1, the CDR3 gives the full variable domain: GAGVSQTPSNKVTEKGKYVELRCDPISGHTALYWYRQSLGQGPEFLIYFQGTGAADDSGLPNDRFFAVRPEGSVSTLKIQRTERGDSAVYLCASSLQGDTEAFFGQGTRLTVV.